The rows below give T cell receptor beta chains drawn from one sample of a study of T-cell memory formation after mild COVID-19. Using its own MiXCR run on the 5' RACE reads, TCRdb lists one record per CDR3 protein. The top ten clones hold 22% of a sample with about 400,000 distinct CDR3 sequences, around 14% of them seen once. Specimen: PBMCs or a T cell subset sorted from them (not recorded which). The receptors originated from a man younger than 30 who had mild COVID-19 (a few samples of this study predate the infection). Cell type and time point are not known. The CDR3 runs from the conserved cysteine through the conserved F or W. A clone size is listed for some rows: how often the clone was seen (once, few, many), or a class if it is expanded.

few	TRBJ2-7	TRBV6-5	CASALAAATYEQYF
.	TRBJ2-4	TRBV6-2/TRBV6-3	CASSSVGLRNIQYF
few	TRBJ1-2	TRBV5-4	CASNFPESSGGYTF
many	TRBJ2-3	TRBV5-6	CASSLRTSGSTDTQYF
.	TRBJ1-1	TRBV5-1	CASSLGARPAHEAFF
few	TRBJ2-5	TRBV19	CASSISSGGSQETQYF
.	TRBJ1-2	TRBV5-1	CASSYRDRDYGYTF
many	TRBJ2-5	TRBV2	CASSEYETQYF
few	TRBJ2-5	TRBV11-3	CASSSVRGETQYF
.	TRBJ2-2	TRBV4-3	CASSQGPGSGGGELFF
many	TRBJ2-3	TRBV5-1	CASSFGIIGTDTQYF
few	TRBJ2-6	TRBV5-4	CASSSGRVSGANVLTF
.	TRBJ1-2	TRBV7-3	CASSLTGRGGYYGYTF
few	TRBJ2-3	TRBV28	CASSLRLDTQYF
many	TRBJ2-1	TRBV20-1	CSAREGGSGVGNEQFF
.	TRBJ2-5	TRBV7-2	CASSPRQGALGTQYF
.	TRBJ2-5	TRBV10-3	CAISESGVAETQYF
many	TRBJ2-3	TRBV10-3	CAISPPGDEKDTQYF
few	TRBJ2-1	TRBV7-6	CASSPVVLGGHNEQFF
.	TRBJ2-1	TRBV5-1	CASSLHRYNEQFF
many	TRBJ1-2	TRBV5-1	CASSLEQNYGYTF
.	TRBJ1-2	TRBV5-1	CASSRTGTGGTHGYTF
few	TRBJ2-5	TRBV7-3	CASSRDIRETQYF
.	TRBJ2-7	TRBV13	CASSLIGRSYEQYF
many	TRBJ1-1	TRBV7-3	CASSPGPGNTEAFF
many	TRBJ2-5	TRBV7-3	CASSLRREETQYF
many	TRBJ1-5	TRBV27	CASSLGGTNQPQHF
.	TRBJ1-1	TRBV4-1	CASSHDPGSYTEAFF
.	TRBJ1-5	TRBV6-5	CASSTGQGVVLNQPQHF
few	TRBJ2-2	TRBV7-3	CASSSGLTGELFF